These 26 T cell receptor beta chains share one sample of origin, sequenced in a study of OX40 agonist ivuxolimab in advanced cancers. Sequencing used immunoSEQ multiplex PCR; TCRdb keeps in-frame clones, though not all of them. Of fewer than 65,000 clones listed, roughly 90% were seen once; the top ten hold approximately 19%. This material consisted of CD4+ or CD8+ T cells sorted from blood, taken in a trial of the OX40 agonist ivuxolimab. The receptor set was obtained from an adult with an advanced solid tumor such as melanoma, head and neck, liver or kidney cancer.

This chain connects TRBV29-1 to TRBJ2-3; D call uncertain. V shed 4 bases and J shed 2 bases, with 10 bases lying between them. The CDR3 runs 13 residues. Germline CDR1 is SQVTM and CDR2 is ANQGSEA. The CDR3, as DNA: TGCAGCGTTGTAGCAGGAAACACAGATACGCAGTATTTT. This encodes CSVVAGNTDTQYF.

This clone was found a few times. The CDR3 region has the DNA TGTGCCTGGAGTGAGACCGAAAACGAGCAGTACTTC. Its protein product is CAWSETENEQYF. The chain is built from TRBV30 and TRBJ2-7; D uncertain. Germline CDR1 is GTSNPN and CDR2 is SVGIG (reference sequence). V was trimmed by 1 base and J by 5 bases, leaving 9 bases between them. The CDR3 covers 12 residues.

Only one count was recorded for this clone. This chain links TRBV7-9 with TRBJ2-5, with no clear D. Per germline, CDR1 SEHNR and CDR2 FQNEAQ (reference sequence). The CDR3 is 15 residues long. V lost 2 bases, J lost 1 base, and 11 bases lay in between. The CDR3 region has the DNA TGTGCCAGCAGCTTACAGGCTTGGACCCAAGAGACCCAGTACTTC. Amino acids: CASSLQAWTQETQYF.

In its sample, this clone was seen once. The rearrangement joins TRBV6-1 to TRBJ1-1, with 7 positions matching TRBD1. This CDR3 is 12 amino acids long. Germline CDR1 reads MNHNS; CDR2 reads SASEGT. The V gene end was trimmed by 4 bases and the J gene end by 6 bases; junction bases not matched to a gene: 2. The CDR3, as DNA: TGTGCCAGCAGTGGTGACAGGGCTGAAGCTTTCTTT. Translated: CASSGDRAEAFF.

CDR3 amino acids: CASSLGGTGPYNSPLHF. In DNA, the CDR3 is TGTGCCAGCAGCTTGGGAGGGACAGGCCCCTATAATTCACCCCTCCACTTT. The rearrangement uses TRBV7-8 and TRBJ1-6; the match to TRBD1 covers 8 bases. J was trimmed by 2 bases and V by 3 bases; bases with no gene match: 6. Germline V lookup: CDR1 SGHVS, CDR2 FQNEAQ. There are 17 residues in the CDR3.

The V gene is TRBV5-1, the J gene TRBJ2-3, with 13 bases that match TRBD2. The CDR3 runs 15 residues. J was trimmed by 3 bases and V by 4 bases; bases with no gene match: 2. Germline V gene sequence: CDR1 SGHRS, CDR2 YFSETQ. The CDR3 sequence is CASSTTSGGTDTQYF. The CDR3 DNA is TGCGCCAGCAGCACGACTAGCGGGGGGACAGATACGCAGTATTTT.

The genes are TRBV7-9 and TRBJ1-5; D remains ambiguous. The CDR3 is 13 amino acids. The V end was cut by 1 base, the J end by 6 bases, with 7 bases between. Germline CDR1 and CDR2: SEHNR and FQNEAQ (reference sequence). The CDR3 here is CASSLESSQPQHF. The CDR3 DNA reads TGTGCCAGCAGCTTAGAGTCCTCTCAGCCCCAGCATTTT.

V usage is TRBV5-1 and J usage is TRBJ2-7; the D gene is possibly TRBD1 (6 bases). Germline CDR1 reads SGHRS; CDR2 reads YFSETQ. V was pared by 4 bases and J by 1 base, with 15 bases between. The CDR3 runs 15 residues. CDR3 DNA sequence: TGCGCCAGCAGCCCCTACCCGGACAGTTCCTACGAGCAGTACTTC. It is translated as CASSPYPDSSYEQYF.

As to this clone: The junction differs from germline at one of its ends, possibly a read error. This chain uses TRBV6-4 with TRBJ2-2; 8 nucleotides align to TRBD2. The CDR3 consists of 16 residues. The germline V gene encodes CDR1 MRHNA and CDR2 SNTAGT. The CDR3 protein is CASSPIAGPNTGELSF. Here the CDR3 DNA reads TGTGCCAGCAGTCCCATAGCGGGGCCTAACACCGGGGAGCTGTCTTTT.

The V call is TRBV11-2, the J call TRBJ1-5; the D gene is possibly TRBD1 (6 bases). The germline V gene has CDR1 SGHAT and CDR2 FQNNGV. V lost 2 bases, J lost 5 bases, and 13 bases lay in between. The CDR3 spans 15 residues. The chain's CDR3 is CASSLYQGLDQPQHF. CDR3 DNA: TGTGCCAGCAGCTTATACCAGGGGCTTGATCAGCCCCAGCATTTT.

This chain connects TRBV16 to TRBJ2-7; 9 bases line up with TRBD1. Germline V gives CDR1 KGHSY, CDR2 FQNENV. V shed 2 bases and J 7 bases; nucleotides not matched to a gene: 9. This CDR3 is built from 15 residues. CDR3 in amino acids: CASSQGLRQGDEQYF. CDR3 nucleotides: TGTGCCAGCAGCCAAGGTCTGCGACAGGGGGATGAGCAGTACTTC.

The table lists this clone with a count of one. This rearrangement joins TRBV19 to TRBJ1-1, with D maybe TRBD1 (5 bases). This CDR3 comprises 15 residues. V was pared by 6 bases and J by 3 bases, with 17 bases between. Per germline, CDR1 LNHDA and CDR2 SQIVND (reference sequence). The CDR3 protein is CASRRDPFLDTEAFF. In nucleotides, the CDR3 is TGTGCCAGTAGACGGGACCCATTTTTGGACACTGAAGCTTTCTTT.

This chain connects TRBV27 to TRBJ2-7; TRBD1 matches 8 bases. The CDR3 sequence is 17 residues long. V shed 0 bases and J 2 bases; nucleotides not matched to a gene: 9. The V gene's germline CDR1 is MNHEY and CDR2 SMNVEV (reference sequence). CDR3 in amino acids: CASSLSAGTGVTYEQYF. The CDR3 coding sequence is TGTGCCAGCAGTTTATCGGCCGGGACAGGCGTAACCTACGAGCAGTACTTC.

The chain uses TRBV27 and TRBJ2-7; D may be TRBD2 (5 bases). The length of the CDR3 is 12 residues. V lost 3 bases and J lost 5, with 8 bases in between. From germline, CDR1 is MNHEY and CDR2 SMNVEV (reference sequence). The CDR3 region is CASSFGGHEQYF. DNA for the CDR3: TGTGCCAGCAGTTTCGGAGGACACGAGCAGTACTTC.

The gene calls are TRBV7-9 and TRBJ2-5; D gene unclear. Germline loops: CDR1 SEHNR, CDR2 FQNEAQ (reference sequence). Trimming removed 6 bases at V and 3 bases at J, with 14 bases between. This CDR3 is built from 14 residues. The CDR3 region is CASRPRHPKETQYF. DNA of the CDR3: TGTGCCAGCAGACCCCGACACCCAAAAGAGACCCAGTACTTC.

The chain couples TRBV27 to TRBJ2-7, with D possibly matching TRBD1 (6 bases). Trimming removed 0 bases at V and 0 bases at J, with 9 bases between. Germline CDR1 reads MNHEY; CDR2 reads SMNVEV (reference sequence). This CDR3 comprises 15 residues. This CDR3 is CASSLSGQPSYEQYF. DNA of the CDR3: TGTGCCAGCAGTTTATCCGGACAGCCCTCCTACGAGCAGTACTTC.

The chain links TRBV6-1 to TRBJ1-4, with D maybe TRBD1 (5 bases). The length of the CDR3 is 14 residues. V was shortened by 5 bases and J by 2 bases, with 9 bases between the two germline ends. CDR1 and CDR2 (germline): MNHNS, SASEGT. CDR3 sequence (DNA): TGTGCCAGCAGTTCCAGGGAGACTAATGAAAAACTGTTTTTT. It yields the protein CASSSRETNEKLFF.

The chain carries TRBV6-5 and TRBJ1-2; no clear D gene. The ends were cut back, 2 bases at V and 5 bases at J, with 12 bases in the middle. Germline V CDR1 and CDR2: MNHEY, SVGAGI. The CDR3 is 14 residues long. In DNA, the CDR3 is TGTGCCAGCAGTTACAAGTCGGCAACATATGGCTACACCTTC. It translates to CASSYKSATYGYTF.

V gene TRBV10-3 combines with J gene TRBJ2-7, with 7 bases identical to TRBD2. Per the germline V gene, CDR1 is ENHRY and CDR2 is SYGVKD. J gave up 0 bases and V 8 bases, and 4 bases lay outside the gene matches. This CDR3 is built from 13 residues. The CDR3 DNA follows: TGTGCCATCCTGGGGGGGGACTCCTACGAGCAGTACTTC. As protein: CAILGGDSYEQYF.

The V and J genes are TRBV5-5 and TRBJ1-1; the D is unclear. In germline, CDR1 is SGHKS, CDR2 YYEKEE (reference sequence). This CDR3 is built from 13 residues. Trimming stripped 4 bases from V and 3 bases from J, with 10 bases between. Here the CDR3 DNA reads TGTGCCAGCAGCACCGACACGGACACTGAAGCTTTCTTT. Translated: CASSTDTDTEAFF. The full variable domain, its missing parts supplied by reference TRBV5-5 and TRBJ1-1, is DAGVTQSPTHLIKTRGQQVTLRCSPISGHKSVSWYQQVLGQGPQFIFQYYEKEERGRGNFPDRFSARQFPNYSSELNVNALLLGDSALYLCASSTDTDTEAFFGQGTRLTVV.

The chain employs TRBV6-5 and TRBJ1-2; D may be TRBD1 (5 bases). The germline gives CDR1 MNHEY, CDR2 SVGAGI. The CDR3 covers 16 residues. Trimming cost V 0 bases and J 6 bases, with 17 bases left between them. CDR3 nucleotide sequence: TGTGCCAGCAGTTACTCGATCGAGGGGTTCGGGGATGGCTACACCTTC. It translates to CASSYSIEGFGDGYTF.

The CDR3, as DNA: TGTGCCAGCAGTGAAGTGGGGGAGGGAAGAACTGAAGCTTTCTTT. Translating gives CASSEVGEGRTEAFF. The chain uses TRBV6-1 and TRBJ1-1; TRBD1 is a possible D gene (5 bases). V lost 1 base to trimming and J lost 5 bases, with 14 bases between them. This CDR3 is built from 15 residues. Germline lookup yields CDR1 MNHNS and CDR2 SASEGT.

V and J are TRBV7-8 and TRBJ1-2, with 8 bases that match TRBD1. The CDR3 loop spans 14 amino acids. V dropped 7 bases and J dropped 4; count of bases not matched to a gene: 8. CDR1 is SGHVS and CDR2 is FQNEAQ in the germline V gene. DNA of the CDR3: TGTGCCAGCACCCGGACAGGGCGATTCTATGGCTACACCTTC. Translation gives CASTRTGRFYGYTF. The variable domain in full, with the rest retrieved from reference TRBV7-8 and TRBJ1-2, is GAGVSQSPRYKVAKRGQDVALRCDPISGHVSLFWYQQALGQGPEFLTYFQNEAQLDKSGLPSDRFFAERPEGSVSTLKIQRTQQEDSAVYLCASTRTGRFYGYTFGSGTRLTVV.

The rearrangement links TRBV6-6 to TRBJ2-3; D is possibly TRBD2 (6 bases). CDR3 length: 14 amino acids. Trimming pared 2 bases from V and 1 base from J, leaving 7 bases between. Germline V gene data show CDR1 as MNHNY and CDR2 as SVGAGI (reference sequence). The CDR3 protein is CASSYGGGTDTQYF. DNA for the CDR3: TGTGCCAGCAGTTACGGCGGGGGCACAGATACGCAGTATTTT.

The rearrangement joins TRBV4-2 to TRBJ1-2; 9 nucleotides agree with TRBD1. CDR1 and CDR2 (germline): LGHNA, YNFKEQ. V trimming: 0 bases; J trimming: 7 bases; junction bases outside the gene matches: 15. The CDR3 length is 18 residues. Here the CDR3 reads CASSQEGGQGFLRVGYTF. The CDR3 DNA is TGTGCCAGCAGCCAAGAAGGCGGACAGGGGTTCCTCAGAGTTGGCTACACCTTC.

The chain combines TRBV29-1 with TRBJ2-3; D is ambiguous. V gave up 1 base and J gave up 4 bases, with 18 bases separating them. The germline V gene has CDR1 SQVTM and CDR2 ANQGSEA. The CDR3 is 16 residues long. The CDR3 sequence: CSVEVAQGLWSDTQYF. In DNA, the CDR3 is TGCAGCGTTGAAGTAGCTCAAGGGTTATGGTCAGATACGCAGTATTTT.